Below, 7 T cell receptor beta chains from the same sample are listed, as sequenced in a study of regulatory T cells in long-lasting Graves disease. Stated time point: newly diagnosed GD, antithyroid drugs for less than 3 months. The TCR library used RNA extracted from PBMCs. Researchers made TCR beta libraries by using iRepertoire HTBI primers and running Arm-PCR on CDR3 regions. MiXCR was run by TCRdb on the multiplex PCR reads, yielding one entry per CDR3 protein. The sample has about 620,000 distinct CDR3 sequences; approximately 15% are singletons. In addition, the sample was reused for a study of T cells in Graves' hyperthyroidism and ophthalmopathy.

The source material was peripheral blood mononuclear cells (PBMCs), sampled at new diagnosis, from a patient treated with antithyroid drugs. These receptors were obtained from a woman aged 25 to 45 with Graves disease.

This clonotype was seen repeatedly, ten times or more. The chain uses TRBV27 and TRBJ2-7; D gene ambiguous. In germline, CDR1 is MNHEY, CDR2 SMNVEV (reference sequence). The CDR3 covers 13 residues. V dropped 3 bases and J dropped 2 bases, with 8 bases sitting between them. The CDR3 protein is CASSFNSAYEQYF. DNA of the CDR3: TGTGCCAGCAGTTTTAACAGTGCCTACGAGCAGTACTTC.

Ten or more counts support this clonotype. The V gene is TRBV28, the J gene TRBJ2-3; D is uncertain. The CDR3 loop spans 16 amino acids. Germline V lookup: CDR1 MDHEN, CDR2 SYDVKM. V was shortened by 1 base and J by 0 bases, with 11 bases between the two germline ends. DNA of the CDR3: TGTGCCAGCAGTTTATATGGCTCTGCTAGCACAGATACGCAGTATTTT. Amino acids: CASSLYGSASTDTQYF.

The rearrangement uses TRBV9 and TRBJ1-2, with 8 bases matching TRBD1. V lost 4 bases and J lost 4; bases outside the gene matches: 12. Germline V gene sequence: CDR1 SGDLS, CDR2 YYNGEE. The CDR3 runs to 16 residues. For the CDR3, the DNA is TGTGCCAGCAGCACCCCGGACAGGGAACTGTCCTATGGCTACACCTTC. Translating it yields CASSTPDRELSYGYTF.

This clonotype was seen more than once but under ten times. The CDR3 DNA is TGTGCCTGGACCCCGCGGTTTGGGTATGGCTACACCTTC. Protein: CAWTPRFGYGYTF. The rearrangement joins TRBV30 to TRBJ1-2, with D hard to call. Germline V gives CDR1 GTSNPN, CDR2 SVGIG (reference sequence). The CDR3 contains 13 residues. Trimming pared 4 bases from V and 5 bases from J, leaving 14 bases between.

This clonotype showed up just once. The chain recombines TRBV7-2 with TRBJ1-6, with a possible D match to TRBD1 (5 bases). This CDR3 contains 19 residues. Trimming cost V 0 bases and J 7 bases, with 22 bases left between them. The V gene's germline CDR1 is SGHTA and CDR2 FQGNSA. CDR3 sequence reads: CASSLALNIGDLGNSPLHF. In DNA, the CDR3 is TGTGCCAGCAGCTTAGCGTTAAATATAGGGGACTTGGGGAATTCACCCCTCCACTTT.

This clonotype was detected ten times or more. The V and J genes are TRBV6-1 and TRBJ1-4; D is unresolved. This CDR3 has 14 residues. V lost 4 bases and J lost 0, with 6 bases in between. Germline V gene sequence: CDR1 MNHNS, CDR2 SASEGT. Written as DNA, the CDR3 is TGTGCCAGCAGTGGGATTGCAACTAATGAAAAACTGTTTTTT. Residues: CASSGIATNEKLFF.

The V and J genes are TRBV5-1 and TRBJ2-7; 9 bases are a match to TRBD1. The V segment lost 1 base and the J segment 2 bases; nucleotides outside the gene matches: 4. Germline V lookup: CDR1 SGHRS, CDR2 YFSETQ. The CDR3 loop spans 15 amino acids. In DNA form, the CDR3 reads TGCGCCAGCAGCTTGAGGACAGGGGAGGCCTACGAGCAGTACTTC. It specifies CASSLRTGEAYEQYF.